Following are 27 T cell receptor beta chains from one sample sequenced in a study of blood T cells in healthy people across ages. PCR was performed a second time for 7 to 11 cycles using a sample-barcoded 5' primer and a J-beta primer mix. TCRdb reprocessed the 5' RACE reads via MiXCR and lists one record per CDR3 protein. This table holds about 720,000 distinct CDR3 sequences, about 24% found once. The sample consisted of blood. The source of these receptors is a man between 65 and 85 years old in good health.

This clonotype occurred a few times. The chain uses TRBV3-1 and TRBJ2-3; 8 positions agree with TRBD2. CDR1 LGHDT and CDR2 YNNKEL come from the germline V gene (reference sequence). The CDR3 is 19 residues long. V lost 4 bases, J lost 2 bases, and 17 bases stayed unmatched. The CDR3 coding sequence is TGTGCCAGCAGCCGAAGATGGGACGGGGGGGCGATTCTCACAGATACGCAGTATTTT. Translated, it gives CASSRRWDGGAILTDTQYF.

The chain recombines TRBV28 with TRBJ1-2; 7 bases fit TRBD1. The V segment lost 3 bases and the J segment 5 bases; nucleotides outside the gene matches: 6. This CDR3 contains 14 residues. Germline-derived CDR1 and CDR2 are MDHEN and SYDVKM. CDR3 region: CASSLGRGAYGYTF. The CDR3 nucleotides read TGTGCCAGCAGTTTGGGCAGGGGGGCTTATGGCTACACCTTC.

This clonotype has a handful of counts. J is TRBJ2-5 and V is TRBV5-6; no definite D call. Trimming removed 3 bases at V and 2 bases at J, with 11 bases between. This CDR3 has 14 amino acids. Germline V lookup: CDR1 SGHDT, CDR2 YYEEEE. The DNA of the CDR3 is TGTGCCAGCAGCTCAGACTGGGGACAAGAGACCCAGTACTTC. It specifies CASSSDWGQETQYF.

This clonotype showed up just a few times. For the CDR3, the DNA is TGTGCCAGCTCACCAGCAGGGCAGGGCGGTGAAAAACTGTTTTTT. This translates into CASSPAGQGGEKLFF. The chain couples TRBV18 to TRBJ1-4; tentatively, D is TRBD1 (5 bases). The V end was cut by 2 bases, the J end by 7 bases, with 14 bases between. Germline values: CDR1 KGHSH, CDR2 LQKENI. The CDR3 loop spans 15 amino acids.

V is TRBV6-6 and J is TRBJ1-1; D remains ambiguous. V was shortened by 0 bases and J by 3 bases, with 8 bases between the two germline ends. The CDR3 covers 14 residues. Germline CDR1 reads MNHNY; CDR2 reads SVGAGI (reference sequence). The CDR3 DNA sequence: TGTGCCAGCAGTTACTCGGGCTGGGACACTGAAGCTTTCTTT. Encoded protein: CASSYSGWDTEAFF.

In regard to this clonotype: The CDR3 ends on some other residue instead of the conserved phenylalanine or tryptophan, so this is likely a read error. The gene calls are TRBV20-1 and TRBJ2-4; 9 nucleotides match TRBD2. From germline, CDR1 is DFQATT and CDR2 SNEGSKA (reference sequence). Unmatched junction bases numbered 15, after V lost 1 base and J lost 2 bases. This CDR3 comprises 19 residues. Written as DNA, the CDR3 is TGCAGTGCTAGAGTTTCTGATGGGCTAGCGGGGTTACCCAAAAACATTCAGTACTTA. Amino acids: CSARVSDGLAGLPKNIQYL.

This chain links TRBV20-1 with TRBJ1-1; D remains unclear. The V end lost 6 bases, the J end lost 3 bases, and 17 bases lay between the germline ends. The CDR3 length is 14 residues. Germline CDR1 reads DFQATT; CDR2 reads SNEGSKA (reference sequence). The CDR3 sequence is CSATRGGGHTEAFF. In DNA, the CDR3 is TGCAGTGCCACACGGGGTGGAGGCCACACTGAAGCTTTCTTT.

The gene calls are TRBV24-1 and TRBJ2-7; D gene unclear. Trimming took off 7 bases at V and 7 bases at J, with 16 bases between the two ends. The germline V gene encodes CDR1 KGHDR and CDR2 SFDVKD. The CDR3 consists of 13 residues. CDR3 loop: CATSPGWSREQYF. Here the CDR3 DNA reads TGTGCCACCAGCCCCGGTTGGAGTCGGGAGCAGTACTTC.

The gene calls are TRBV20-1 and TRBJ1-5; 9 positions agree with TRBD1. The CDR3 spans 13 residues. Germline loops: CDR1 DFQATT, CDR2 SNEGSKA (reference sequence). V shed 6 bases and J 5 bases; nucleotides not matched to a gene: 5. The CDR3 region has the DNA TGCAGTGCGCAGACAGGGGGTGATCAGCCCCAGCATTTT. It yields the protein CSAQTGGDQPQHF.

This clonotype occurred a few times. The chain is built from TRBV15 and TRBJ2-5; 7 nucleotides match TRBD2. The J call is in doubt because the DNA end fits TRBJ2-7 better. The germline CDR1 and CDR2 sequences are LNHNV and YYDKDF (reference sequence). This CDR3 is 15 amino acids long. CDR3 DNA sequence: TGTGCCACCAGCAGAGATAGCGGGCCCTTCTACGAGCAGTACGTC. Its protein product is CATSRDSGPFYEQYV.

This clonotype was seen many times. The V call is TRBV4-3, the J call TRBJ1-5; D unresolved. The germline V gene encodes CDR1 LGHNA and CDR2 YSLEER. Trimming took off 4 bases at V and 5 bases at J, with 9 bases between the two ends. The CDR3 runs 13 residues. The CDR3 DNA is TGCGCCAGCAGCCTGGTTGGGGATCAGCCCCAGCATTTT. Protein product: CASSLVGDQPQHF.

This clonotype was detected a few times. The rearrangement links TRBV28 to TRBJ2-1; D remains ambiguous. The J call may be faulty, since TRBJ2-5 better matches the DNA end. The CDR3 has 12 residues. CDR1 is MDHEN and CDR2 is SYDVKM in the germline V gene. In DNA form, the CDR3 reads TGTGCCAGTAGTCGTCCCCCGGAGACCCAGTACTTC. Translation gives CASSRPPETQYF.

This clonotype was observed a handful of times. This chain's CDR3 is CASSSQAGVADTQYF. CDR3 sequence (DNA): TGTGCCAGCAGCTCTCAAGCGGGGGTGGCTGATACGCAGTATTTT. The chain employs TRBV2 and TRBJ2-3, with TRBD2 identical over 8 bases. Germline V gives CDR1 SNHLY, CDR2 FYNNEI. J was trimmed by 6 bases and V by 6 bases; bases with no gene match: 11. This CDR3 spans 15 amino acids. Looking up the rest from reference TRBV2 and TRBJ2-3 gives the full variable domain: EPEVTQTPSHQVTQMGQEVILRCVPISNHLYFYWYRQILGQKVEFLVSFYNNEISEKSEIFDDQFSVERPDGSNFTLKIRSTKLEDSAMYFCASSSQAGVADTQYFGPGTRLTVL.

In this sample, this clonotype turned up a few times. The chain carries TRBV20-1 and TRBJ2-5, with 10 bases fitting TRBD1. Germline V gives CDR1 DFQATT, CDR2 SNEGSKA (reference sequence). The CDR3 spans 12 residues. V shed 5 bases and J 4 bases; nucleotides not matched to a gene: 1. CDR3 sequence (DNA): TGCAGTGCTTGGACAGGGGGAGAGACCCAGTACTTC. Protein product: CSAWTGGETQYF.

The rearrangement uses TRBV29-1 and TRBJ2-3; 11 bases are shared with TRBD2. The ends lost 5 bases at V and 5 bases at J; junction bases unmatched: 6. This CDR3 is built from 14 residues. Germline V gene lookup returns CDR1 SQVTM and CDR2 ANQGSEA. This chain's CDR3 is CSVPELAGGDTQYF. CDR3 nucleotides: TGCAGCGTTCCCGAGCTAGCGGGGGGAGATACGCAGTATTTT.

V and J are TRBV19 and TRBJ2-5; no definite D call. V was cut by 3 bases and J by 6 bases, with 11 bases left in between. Germline V gene lookup returns CDR1 LNHDA and CDR2 SQIVND (reference sequence). This CDR3 region has 13 residues. The CDR3 DNA follows: TGTGCCAGTAGTATGCTTCCCGGACAGACCCAGTACTTC. It yields the protein CASSMLPGQTQYF.

This chain connects TRBV7-2 to TRBJ1-4; 7 nucleotides align to TRBD1. J gave up 0 bases and V 6 bases, and 7 bases lay outside the gene matches. Germline-derived CDR1 and CDR2 are SGHTA and FQGNSA. The CDR3 runs to 16 residues. Written as DNA, the CDR3 is TGTGCCAGCAGGCTTCAGGGGGGCCCAACTAATGAAAAACTGTTTTTT. It codes for CASRLQGGPTNEKLFF.

This clonotype was counted only a few times. At one of its ends the junction is not consistent with the germline gene, which may arise from a read error. The V gene is TRBV5-1, the J gene TRBJ2-5; D might be TRBD2 (6 bases). Germline V lookup: CDR1 SGHRS, CDR2 YFSETQ. This CDR3 is built from 16 residues. The CDR3 region has the DNA TGCGCCAACAGCAGTGGTAGCGGCTCGGTCGGAGAGACCCAGTACTTC. Translating gives CANSSGSGSVGETQYF.

This clonotype was found a few times. V is TRBV12-3 or TRBV12-4 and J is TRBJ2-5; D is unclear. Trimming stripped 5 bases from V and 11 bases from J, with 21 bases between. This CDR3 has 14 residues. CDR3 bases: TGTGCCAGCAGTCCTCCCCCCTTAGCTGGAGAGCAGTACTTC. This sequence encodes CASSPPPLAGEQYF.

This clonotype was observed a handful of times. The chain carries TRBV7-2 and TRBJ1-2; no clear D gene. The germline V gene encodes CDR1 SGHTA and CDR2 FQGNSA. The CDR3 contains 11 residues. Trimming left V 7 bases short and J 7 bases short, with 10 bases between. In DNA form, the CDR3 reads TGTGCCAGCACCCCTGCTATTGGCTACACCTTC. Translated, it gives CASTPAIGYTF.

The chain carries TRBV29-1 and TRBJ1-2; D remains ambiguous. CDR1 and CDR2 (germline): SQVTM, ANQGSEA. The V gene lost 5 bases and the J gene lost 4 bases, with 17 bases spanning the gap. The CDR3 totals 14 residues. This CDR3 reads CSVSSGSRVYGYTF. CDR3 nucleotides: TGCAGCGTTTCTTCCGGGAGCCGAGTCTATGGCTACACCTTC.

The genes are TRBV12-3 or TRBV12-4 and TRBJ2-5; no definite D call. V was clipped by 7 bases and J by 0 bases, with 9 bases between them. The CDR3 totals 13 residues. The CDR3 DNA follows: TGTGCCAGCAAGGAGTCCAACCAAGAGACCCAGTACTTC. Its translation: CASKESNQETQYF.

The CDR3 here is CASSLSSPGDGANVLTF. The DNA for the CDR3 is TGTGCCAGCAGCTTAAGTTCCCCAGGGGATGGGGCCAACGTCCTGACTTTC. The chain recombines TRBV7-2 with TRBJ2-6, with D possibly being TRBD1 (6 bases). The CDR3 covers 17 residues. Germline CDR1 reads SGHTA; CDR2 reads FQGNSA. Trimming pared 2 bases from V and 3 bases from J, leaving 14 bases between.

The rearrangement uses TRBV29-1 and TRBJ2-3, with 10 bases matching TRBD1. This CDR3 has 14 residues. CDR1 and CDR2 (germline): SQVTM, ANQGSEA. V dropped 7 bases and J dropped 4; count of bases not matched to a gene: 8. CDR3 region: CSARGQGGADTQYF. CDR3 in DNA: TGCAGCGCCCGAGGACAGGGGGGCGCAGATACGCAGTATTTT.

This clonotype was recorded a few times. This chain's CDR3 is CASSLTGPPTYEQYF. CDR3 DNA sequence: TGTGCCAGCAGTTTAACAGGACCCCCAACCTACGAGCAGTACTTC. The chain uses TRBV6-5 and TRBJ2-5, with D tentatively TRBD1 (5 bases). The closer fit of TRBJ2-7 to the DNA end suggests the J call may be wrong. The CDR3 is 15 residues long. The germline gives CDR1 MNHEY, CDR2 SVGAGI.

This clonotype has a handful of counts. The chain links TRBV12-3 or TRBV12-4 to TRBJ1-3; D is unresolved. The CDR3 totals 16 residues. Trimming took off 2 bases at V and 0 bases at J, with 11 bases between the two ends. CDR3 nucleotides: TGTGCCAGCAGTTTAAGTTCCCGACCCTCTGGAAACACCATATATTTT. Protein: CASSLSSRPSGNTIYF.

This clonotype has more than one count but fewer than ten. A read error may explain this, as a much larger clone is one base away. This sequence joins TRBV29-1 and TRBJ1-2, with TRBD1 as a possible D gene (6 bases). The germline V gene encodes CDR1 SQVTM and CDR2 ANQGSEA. V gave up 7 bases and J gave up 4 bases, with 10 bases separating them. The CDR3 has 11 residues. The CDR3 nucleotides are TGCAGCGCCCCGACAGGCTATGGCTACACCTTC. Amino acid sequence: CSAPTGYGYTF.